One T cell receptor (beta chain) is described in this entry. This clonotype was recorded many times. No antigen is known for it. No base qualities exist here, and no much larger clone lies one base off it. This entry comes from a study of response to subunit inactivated influenza vaccine (dated by TCRdb to the late 2010s). As for the study more broadly: To follow how T cells responded to a trivalent subunit inactivated influenza vaccine, the researchers relied on deep quantitative profiling of the T cell receptor repertoire.

Results and caveats for the whole study, not just this receptor: The authors suggested that each seasonal influenza vaccination may recruit only a limited number of new T cells.

The library was prepared using RT-PCR. The instrument was an Illumina HiSeq 2500. TCRdb reran the public reads through fastp at Q25 and MiXCR, keeping productive beta chains. Each record represents a unique CDR3 protein, reported with the most common genes and DNA among its rows. Recorded for this sample are more than 500,000 distinct CDR3 sequences; over 9% of them occurred a single time. The ten largest make up around 10% of the sample. The CDR3, cysteine through phenylalanine, is 13 amino acids long. The sequence is cut down to CDR3 DNA, 39 bases in frame from base 1. V is shortened by 1 base, J by 5 bases, and the region joining them spans 9 bases. In the germline V gene, CDR1 corresponds to MGHDK and CDR2 to SYGVNS. In addition, the sample was reused for a study of T cells expressing NK-cell markers. As the second study states: The TCR beta cDNA libraries were made using 5'RACE template switching, a step that added both a universal primer site and unique molecular identifiers. Three sorted T-cell subsets (CD3+CD56+NKG2C+, CD3+CD56+NKG2C- and CD3+CD56-NKG2C+) from eight donors had their TCR beta-chain repertoires profiled. Among the eight sequenced donors, only one was HCMV-seronegative, while the other seven were HCMV-seropositive. To restrict sorting to alphabetaTCR-expressing T cells, an anti-gammadeltaTCR antibody was added in several experiments. In roughly 6 donors, the dominant CD3+CD56+NKG2C+ clonotypes were found to rank among the top 10 CD8+ clonotypes and to make up about 1.0-7.0% of CD8+ T cells. Those dominant clonotypes were again the most abundant among CD3+CD56-NKG2C+ cells in a few donors, at roughly 25-65%. It remained unclear whether the expanded NKG2C-expressing T cell clones were specific for HCMV antigens. Randomly selected healthy volunteers, three men and five women, were used as the eight sequenced donors. To determine HCMV serostatus, a commercial ELISA kit was used to detect HCMV-specific IgG in serum. Ficoll density gradient centrifugation was used to isolate peripheral blood mononuclear cells from blood. For five to seven donors, unsorted PBMC were also used to sequence bulk peripheral blood T-cell repertoires. cDNA synthesis was primed from the TCR beta constant segment and was followed by two successive PCR amplification steps. The libraries were sequenced on Illumina HiSeq 2000/2500, MiSeq or NextSeq, producing 2 x 150 bp reads. MIGEC was used to demultiplex reads and group the reads by UMI, and MiTCR was used to assemble and quantify clonotypes. To remove erroneous sequences, TCR cDNA sequences were retained only when supported by two or more reads. The tcR package was used for downstream repertoire analysis, and clonotypes were matched between fractions using CDR3 nucleotide sequence together with V segment. VDJmatch was used to annotate antigen specificity against VDJdb, with one amino acid substitution allowed in CDR3.

The source was PBMCs from blood, collected on the day of vaccination. The chain uses TRBV25-1 and TRBJ2-7; the D gene is possibly TRBD2, with 6 bases matching. The source of this sequence is a man aged 45-65 years who received an inactivated influenza vaccine. Donor details come from another sample of the same person, matched by shared clones. The DNA is as follows: TGTGCCAGCAGTGAATTGGAGGGCCACGAGCAGTACTTC. Protein translation: CASSELEGHEQYF.